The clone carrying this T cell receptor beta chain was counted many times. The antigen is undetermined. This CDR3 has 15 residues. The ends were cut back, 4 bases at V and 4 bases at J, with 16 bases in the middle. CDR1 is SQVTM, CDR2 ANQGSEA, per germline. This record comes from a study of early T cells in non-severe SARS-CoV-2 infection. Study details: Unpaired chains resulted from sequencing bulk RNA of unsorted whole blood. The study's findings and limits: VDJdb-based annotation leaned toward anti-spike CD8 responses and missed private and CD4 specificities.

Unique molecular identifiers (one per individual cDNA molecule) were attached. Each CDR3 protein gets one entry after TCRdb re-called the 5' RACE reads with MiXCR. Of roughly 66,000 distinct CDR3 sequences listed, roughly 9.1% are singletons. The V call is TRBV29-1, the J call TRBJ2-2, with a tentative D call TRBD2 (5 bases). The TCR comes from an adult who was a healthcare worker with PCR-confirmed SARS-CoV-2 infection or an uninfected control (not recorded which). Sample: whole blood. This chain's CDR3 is CSVATGYPGTGELFF. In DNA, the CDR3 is TGCAGCGTTGCCACGGGGTACCCGGGCACCGGGGAGCTGTTTTTT.